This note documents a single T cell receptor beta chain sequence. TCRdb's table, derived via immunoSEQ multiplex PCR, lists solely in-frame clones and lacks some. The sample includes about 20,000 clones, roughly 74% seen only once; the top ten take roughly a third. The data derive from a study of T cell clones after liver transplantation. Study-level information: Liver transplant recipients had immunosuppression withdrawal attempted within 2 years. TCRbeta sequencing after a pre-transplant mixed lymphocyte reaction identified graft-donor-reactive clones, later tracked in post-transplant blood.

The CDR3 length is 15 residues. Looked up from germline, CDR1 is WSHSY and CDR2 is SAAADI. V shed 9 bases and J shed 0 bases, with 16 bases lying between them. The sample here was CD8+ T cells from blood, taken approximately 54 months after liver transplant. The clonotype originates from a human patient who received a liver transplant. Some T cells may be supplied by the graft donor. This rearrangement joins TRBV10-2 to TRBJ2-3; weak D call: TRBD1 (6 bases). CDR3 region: CASFPGTQSTDTQYF. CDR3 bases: TGCGCCAGTTTCCCCGGGACACAAAGCACAGATACGCAGTATTTT.